This entry concerns a single T cell receptor (beta chain). Its antigen remains unidentified. This entry belongs to a study of blood T cells in healthy people across ages. Study observations and caveats: As naive T cell percentage varied, TCR beta diversity correlated strongly with it. Because sorting was not performed, PBMCs prevented conclusive naive versus antigen-experienced comparison. Significant beta diversity loss was already apparent by age approximately 38, declining roughly linearly.

Donors ranged from about 6 to 90 years old and were healthy Caucasians in Russia. Germline CDR1 KGHDR, CDR2 SFDVKD. The CDR3 sequence is 16 residues long. With a J-beta primer mix and a sample-barcoded 5' primer, a second PCR ran roughly 6 to 11 cycles. TCRdb recomputed calls from the 5' RACE reads with MiXCR, one row per CDR3 protein. This table has about 640,000 distinct CDR3 sequences, 58% appearing once. The receptor comes from a man in his 60s in good health. The rearrangement links TRBV24-1 to TRBJ2-7; D perhaps matches TRBD1 (6 bases). The J call is uncertain, as TRBJ2-5 better fits the DNA end. Material: blood. The CDR3 DNA is TGTGCCACCAGTGTTTTCAAGGCAGGGGCGGCAGAGACCCAGTACTTC. It is translated as CATSVFKAGAAETQYF.